This TCR beta chain was documented in a study of blood T cell repertoires in COVID-19. Study as a whole: Donors in the United States, Italy and Spain gave samples during acute or convalescent COVID-19. The cDNA or gDNA used as material had been derived from T cells, B-cell-depleted T cells, or PBMCs.

Per the original data handling: It was from reference gene primer amplification that nucleated cell counts were estimated. Only in-frame clones appear in the TCRdb table, and some are missing; sequencing was by immunoSEQ multiplex PCR. V, J and clone size derive from that table, while D and trimming were established from the DNA sequence. The data contain around 130,000 clones, more than 85% of them seen just once; the ten biggest clones take up around 5.4%. Sequences were obtained from peripheral blood. The sequence derives from a human donor in a cohort sampled during active COVID-19.

CDR3 in amino acids: CASSLILRSEQYF. CDR3 nucleotide sequence: TGTGCCAGCAGCTTAATTCTGAGGTCCGAGCAGTACTTC. V and J are TRBV7-2 and TRBJ2-7; D remains ambiguous. Germline V gene data show CDR1 as SGHTA and CDR2 as FQGNSA. The V and J ends lost 2 bases and 6 bases respectively, with 11 bases between them. The CDR3 is 13 residues long.